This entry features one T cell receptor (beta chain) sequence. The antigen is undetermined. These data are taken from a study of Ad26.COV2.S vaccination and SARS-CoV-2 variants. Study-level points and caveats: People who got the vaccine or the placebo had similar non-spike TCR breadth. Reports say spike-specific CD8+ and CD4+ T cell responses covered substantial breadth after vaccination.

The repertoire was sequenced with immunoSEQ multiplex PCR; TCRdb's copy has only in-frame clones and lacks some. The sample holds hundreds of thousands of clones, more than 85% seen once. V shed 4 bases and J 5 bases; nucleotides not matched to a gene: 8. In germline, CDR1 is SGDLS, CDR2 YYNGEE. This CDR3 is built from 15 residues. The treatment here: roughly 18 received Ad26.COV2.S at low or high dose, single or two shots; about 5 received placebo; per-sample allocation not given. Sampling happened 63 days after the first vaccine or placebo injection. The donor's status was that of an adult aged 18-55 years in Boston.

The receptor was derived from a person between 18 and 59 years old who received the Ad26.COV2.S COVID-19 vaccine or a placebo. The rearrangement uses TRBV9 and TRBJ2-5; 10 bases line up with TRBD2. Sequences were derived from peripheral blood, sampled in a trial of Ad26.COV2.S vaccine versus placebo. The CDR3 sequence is CASSSPSGGTETQYF. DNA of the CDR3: TGTGCCAGCAGCTCCCCTAGCGGGGGTACTGAGACCCAGTACTTC.